The 8 T cell receptor beta chains in this list originate from one sample, sequenced in a study of cytomegalovirus exposure and HLA in healthy donors. The PCR ran on 60 Vbeta and 13 Jbeta primers. TCRdb's table, derived via immunoSEQ multiplex PCR, lists solely in-frame clones and lacks some. This repertoire shows tens of thousands of clones, 75% to 85% found once; its top ten account for about 53%. Sequenced sample: PBMCs. Receptor source: a man aged 50 to 60 in good health and CMV-seropositive.

The chain couples TRBV7-3 to TRBJ2-2, with a tentative D call TRBD2 (6 bases). V was cut by 2 bases and J by 4 bases, with 20 bases left in between. CDR3 length: 18 residues. The germline V gene encodes CDR1 SGHTA and CDR2 FQGTGA. CDR3 residues: CASSLFPRFGGSTGELFF. Here the CDR3 DNA reads TGTGCCAGCAGCTTATTCCCCAGGTTTGGGGGGTCCACCGGGGAGCTGTTTTTT. Full variable domain (outside the CDR3, taken from reference TRBV7-3 and TRBJ2-2): GAGVSQTPSNKVTEKGKYVELRCDPISGHTALYWYRQSLGQGPEFLIYFQGTGAADDSGLPNDRFFAVRPEGSVSTLKIQRTERGDSAVYLCASSLFPRFGGSTGELFFGEGSRLTVL.

The chain joins TRBV19 to TRBJ1-6, with D tentatively TRBD1 (5 bases). The V gene's germline CDR1 is LNHDA and CDR2 SQIVND (reference sequence). The germline V and J ends were trimmed by 2 bases and 6 bases, with 8 bases remaining between them. The CDR3 totals 14 residues. DNA of the CDR3: TGTGCCAGTAGTATATGGGGCGGTAATTCACCCCTCCACTTT. Protein: CASSIWGGNSPLHF.

The chain uses TRBV5-1 and TRBJ2-1; 7 bases line up with TRBD2. Germline V gives CDR1 SGHRS, CDR2 YFSETQ. Trimming took 7 bases from V and 7 from J; bases not matched to a gene: 11. There are 14 residues in the CDR3. The CDR3 DNA is TGCGCCAGCCTGGGGAGGGGCGAAGGGAATGAGCAGTTCTTC. This gives the protein CASLGRGEGNEQFF.

The rearrangement joins TRBV6-1 to TRBJ1-1; D may be TRBD1 (5 bases). Germline V gene sequence: CDR1 MNHNS, CDR2 SASEGT. This CDR3 spans 14 amino acids. Trimming shortened V by 5 bases and J by 3 bases, and 13 bases separated the two germline ends. The CDR3 region is CASSPFDSDTEAFF. In DNA form, the CDR3 reads TGTGCCAGCAGTCCCTTTGACAGCGACACTGAAGCTTTCTTT.

The chain employs TRBV18 and TRBJ2-7; TRBD2 aligns across 13 bases. Germline V gives CDR1 KGHSH, CDR2 LQKENI. The CDR3 runs 14 residues. V lost 3 bases and J lost 5; bases outside the gene matches: 1. This chain's CDR3 is CASSPGLAGDEQYF. CDR3 in DNA: TGTGCCAGCTCACCTGGACTAGCGGGGGACGAGCAGTACTTC.

This clone was picked up a small number of times. This CDR3 is also generated by other DNA sequences in the sample. This chain connects TRBV7-2 to TRBJ2-7; TRBD2 matches at 8 bases. Losses at the gene ends were 0 bases for V and 2 bases for J; bases not matched to a gene: 3. The CDR3 length is 15 residues. Looked up from germline, CDR1 is SGHTA and CDR2 is FQGNSA. CDR3 amino acids: CASSLAAGGAYEQYF. The CDR3 nucleotides read TGTGCCAGCAGCTTAGCGGCGGGGGGAGCCTACGAGCAGTACTTC.

In this sample, this clone turned up once. A read error may produce the germline difference seen at one junction end. The chain employs TRBV30 and TRBJ1-2, with D tentatively TRBD1 (6 bases). The length of the CDR3 is 14 residues. CDR1 is GTSNPN and CDR2 is SVGIG in the germline V gene (reference sequence). The CDR3 spells CDWSVTDRLYGYTF. CDR3 bases: TGTGACTGGAGTGTAACCGACAGGTTGTATGGCTACACCTTC.

V gene TRBV27 combines with J gene TRBJ1-2; D ambiguous. The CDR3 totals 14 residues. The V and J ends lost 6 bases and 0 bases respectively, with 11 bases between them. Germline lookup yields CDR1 MNHEY and CDR2 SMNVEV (reference sequence). The CDR3 DNA sequence: TGTGCCAGCAGGGGTGGGCAGCCTAACTATGGCTACACCTTC. Its protein product is CASRGGQPNYGYTF.